Here is one TCR beta chain with its context. Its cognate antigen is unknown. The sample comes from a study of response to subunit inactivated influenza vaccine. Study-wide results and limits: Authors suggested each seasonal influenza vaccination recruits few new T cells.

CDR1 is SEHNR, CDR2 FQNEAQ, per germline (reference sequence). Trimming removed 3 bases at V and 6 bases at J, with 9 bases between. The CDR3 spans 13 residues. MiXCR was run by TCRdb on the RT-PCR reads, yielding one entry per CDR3 protein. The table lists some 850,000 distinct CDR3 sequences, around 18% of them singletons. This rearrangement joins TRBV7-9 to TRBJ2-1; perhaps D is TRBD1 or TRBD2 (5 bases each). The TCR sequence derives from a man over 45 who received an inactivated influenza vaccine. This material consisted of PBMCs from blood, taken more than 4 days after vaccination. CDR3 sequence: CASSFAGSNEQFF. The CDR3 region has the DNA TGTGCCAGCAGCTTCGCAGGGAGCAATGAGCAGTTCTTC. Variable domain in full (rest from reference TRBV7-9 and TRBJ2-1): DTGVSQNPRHKITKRGQNVTFRCDPISEHNRLYWYRQTLGQGPEFLTYFQNEAQLEKSRLLSDRFSAERPKGSFSTLEIQRTEQGDSAMYLCASSFAGSNEQFFGPGTRLTVL.